What follows describes a single T cell receptor (beta chain). This record belongs to a study of T cell changes during pregnancy in multiple sclerosis. Libraries were prepared by immunoSEQ multiplex PCR; TCRdb keeps only in-frame clonotypes and omits some of them. The sample holds about 80,000 clones, roughly nine tenths seen once. The CDR3 loop spans 14 amino acids. V gave up 0 bases and J gave up 5 bases, with 11 bases separating them. Germline CDR1 SGHRS, CDR2 YFSETQ. This chain links TRBV5-1 with TRBJ1-2, with D hard to call. The receptor was isolated from a female donor with multiple sclerosis, enrolled in a pregnancy study. This material consisted of CD4+ T cells from peripheral blood mononuclear cells, taken before pregnancy. For the CDR3, the DNA is TGCGCCAGCAGCTTGGATGGTGGGCTGTATGGCTACACCTTC. This codes for CASSLDGGLYGYTF.